The 6 T cell receptor beta chains reported below all come from one sample, sequenced in a study of T cell repertoires in ileal Crohn's disease. Clones were sequenced by immunoSEQ multiplex PCR, and TCRdb holds only the in-frame ones, with some missing. This sample carries several thousand clones, around 70% of them seen once, and the ten largest clones take under 25%. Time point specified: neoterminal ileum biopsy at postoperative endoscopy, about 6 months after surgery. Sequenced material: ileal tissue. The source is an adult with Crohn's disease.

This rearrangement joins TRBV30 to TRBJ2-5; weak D call: TRBD1 (6 bases). The CDR3 spans 16 residues. V was cut by 3 bases and J by 3 bases, with 20 bases left in between. CDR1 GTSNPN and CDR2 SVGIG come from the germline V gene (reference sequence). In DNA, the CDR3 is TGTGCCTGGAGCGTGGACGGCAGGGGATGGGAAGAGACCCAGTACTTC. Translated, it gives CAWSVDGRGWEETQYF.

This clone showed up just once. V and J are TRBV5-1 and TRBJ2-6, with D perhaps TRBD2 (6 bases). CDR3 length: 16 amino acids. V was cut by 5 bases and J by 0 bases, with 12 bases left in between. Germline V gene sequence: CDR1 SGHRS, CDR2 YFSETQ. CDR3 coding DNA: TGCGCCAGCAGGCGGGACGTTGACTCTGGGGCCAACGTCCTGACTTTC. Its protein product is CASRRDVDSGANVLTF. Full variable domain (rest looked up from reference TRBV5-1 and TRBJ2-6): KAGVTQTPRYLIKTRGQQVTLSCSPISGHRSVSWYQQTPGQGLQFLFEYFSETQRNKGNFPGRFSGRQFSNSRSEMNVSTLELGDSALYLCASRRDVDSGANVLTFGAGSRLTVL.

The chain has TRBV7-9 and TRBJ1-1, with D hard to call. The ends were cut back, 9 bases at V and 5 bases at J, with 16 bases in the middle. Germline assignment: CDR1 SEHNR and CDR2 FQNEAQ (reference sequence). CDR3 size: 13 residues. The CDR3 loop is CASVFDAGTEAFF. The CDR3 region has the DNA TGTGCCAGTGTTTTCGATGCGGGAACTGAAGCTTTCTTT.

This clone was counted between two and nine times. The chain is built from TRBV7-9 and TRBJ1-4; a possible D gene is TRBD1 (5 bases). Germline V CDR1 and CDR2: SEHNR, FQNEAQ (reference sequence). Trimming took 1 base from V and 7 from J, leaving 13 bases between them. The CDR3 is 15 amino acids. CDR3 nucleotide sequence: TGTGCCAGCAGCTTAGGTACCGGGGGTGGTGAAAAACTGTTTTTT. It codes for CASSLGTGGGEKLFF. Drawing the rest from reference TRBV7-9 and TRBJ1-4, the complete variable domain is DTGVSQNPRHKITKRGQNVTFRCDPISEHNRLYWYRQTLGQGPEFLTYFQNEAQLEKSRLLSDRFSAERPKGSFSTLEIQRTEQGDSAMYLCASSLGTGGGEKLFFGSGTQLSVL.

This sequence joins TRBV5-8 and TRBJ2-1, with a possible D match to TRBD1 (5 bases). V lost 0 bases and J 2 bases, leaving 9 bases between the germline ends. Germline CDR1 SGHTS, CDR2 YDEGEE. The CDR3 totals 15 residues. CDR3 in amino acids: CASSLEGVPYNEQFF. CDR3 nucleotide sequence: TGTGCCAGCAGCTTGGAAGGGGTCCCCTACAATGAGCAGTTCTTC.

With regard to this clone: This CDR3 is also generated by other DNA sequences in the sample. V and J are TRBV27 and TRBJ1-6; D is uncertain. V shed 6 bases and J shed 7 bases, with 7 bases lying between them. The length of the CDR3 is 12 residues. The germline V gene encodes CDR1 MNHEY and CDR2 SMNVEV (reference sequence). This CDR3 is CASSPVNSPLHF. The CDR3 DNA follows: TGTGCCAGCAGCCCCGTCAATTCACCCCTCCACTTT.